A selection of T cell receptor beta chains follows, all from one sample in a study of OX40 agonist ivuxolimab in advanced cancers. Sequencing used immunoSEQ multiplex PCR; TCRdb keeps in-frame clones, though not all of them. The sample shows 90,000 or so clones, over 75% of them seen only once. The input for sequencing was CD4+ or CD8+ T cells sorted from blood, taken in a trial of the OX40 agonist ivuxolimab. These TCRs come from an adult with an advanced solid tumor such as melanoma, head and neck, liver or kidney cancer. CDR3s include the opening cysteine and the closing phenylalanine or tryptophan. The D gene is left open where the match is weak. The size of a clone is reported for some rows only, either as once, few or many, or as a class for expanded clones.

>TRBV5-1|-|TRBJ2-7|-
CASRTPRRSGTNNEQYF
TGCGCCAGCAGAACACCCAGGAGGTCAGGGACAAATAACGAGCAGTACTTC
>TRBV28|-|TRBJ2-7|-
CASSSPPYEQYF
TGTGCCAGCAGTTCGCCCCCCTACGAGCAGTACTTC
>TRBV28|once|TRBJ2-7|-
CASSFPLGVRYEQYF
TGTGCCAGCAGTTTCCCATTAGGGGTCCGCTACGAGCAGTACTTC
>TRBV5-4|-|TRBJ2-1|-
CASQMGGIPAYNEQFF
TGTGCCAGTCAAATGGGCGGGATTCCAGCCTACAATGAGCAGTTCTTC
>TRBV6-5|-|TRBJ2-1|TRBD2
CASKTGLAGSAEQFF
TGTGCCAGCAAAACGGGACTAGCGGGTTCCGCTGAGCAGTTCTTC
>TRBV11-2|once|TRBJ1-3|-
CASSLGKGRSSGNTIYF
TGTGCCAGCAGCTTAGGAAAGGGGAGAAGCTCTGGAAACACCATATATTTT
>TRBV30|-|TRBJ1-5|-
CAWSHRTDQPQHF
TGTGCCTGGAGTCACAGAACCGATCAGCCCCAGCATTTT
>TRBV5-1|-|TRBJ2-2|-
CASSLTGRNTGELFF
TGCGCCAGCAGCTTGACAGGGAGGAACACCGGGGAGCTGTTTTTT
>TRBV19|-|TRBJ2-1|-
CASSMRYEQFF
TGTGCCAGTAGTATGAGGTATGAGCAGTTCTTC
>TRBV7-2|-|TRBJ2-7|TRBD1
CASSSRQGGYEQYF
TGTGCCAGCAGCTCTCGACAGGGGGGCTACGAGCAGTACTTC
>TRBV7-2|-|TRBJ2-3|TRBD2
CASSPKGGSVATDTQYF
TGTGCCAGCAGCCCAAAGGGCGGGAGTGTTGCCACAGATACGCAGTATTTT
>TRBV27|-|TRBJ2-1|-
CASSTNNEQFF
TGTGCCAGCAGTACAAACAATGAGCAGTTCTTC
>TRBV30|few|TRBJ2-5|-
CASKLRGVETQYF
TGTGCCTCGAAATTGAGGGGAGTGGAGACCCAGTACTTC
>TRBV5-1|-|TRBJ1-4|-
CASSGGVGDNEKLFF
TGCGCCAGCAGCGGAGGAGTAGGGGATAATGAAAAACTGTTTTTT
>TRBV4-1|once|TRBJ2-4|-
CASSQGSSGNIQYF
TGCGCCAGCAGCCAAGGGTCCTCCGGAAACATTCAGTACTTC
>TRBV10-3|-|TRBJ2-1|TRBD2
CAISEGTASGRPGIGNEQFF
TGTGCCATCAGTGAAGGTACGGCTAGCGGGAGACCCGGTATTGGCAATGAGCAGTTCTTC
>TRBV28|-|TRBJ1-5|-
CASRLQANQPQHF
TGTGCCAGCAGGTTGCAGGCCAATCAGCCCCAGCATTTT
>TRBV5-6|-|TRBJ1-2|-
CASSIRRSYGYTF
TGTGCCAGCAGCATCCGTCGAAGCTATGGCTACACCTTC
>TRBV28|-|TRBJ2-1|-
CASSLAGSSYNEQFF
TGTGCCAGCAGTTTAGCCGGTAGCTCCTACAATGAGCAGTTCTTC
>TRBV5-1|-|TRBJ2-6|-
CASSPQGAGANVLTF
TGCGCCAGCAGCCCACAGGGTGCCGGGGCCAACGTCCTGACTTTC
>TRBV11-2|-|TRBJ2-2|TRBD1
CASSLGSRGPLTGELFF
TGTGCCAGCAGCTTAGGGAGCAGGGGGCCCCTCACCGGGGAGCTGTTTTTT
>TRBV6-1|-|TRBJ1-2|-
CASSDPGRGLGYGYTF
TGTGCCAGCAGTGATCCCGGGCGGGGGTTGGGCTATGGCTACACCTTC
>TRBV28|-|TRBJ1-2|-
CASRVAASPYGYTF
TGTGCCAGCAGAGTAGCCGCTTCTCCATATGGCTACACCTTC
>TRBV7-8|-|TRBJ1-2|TRBD1
CASSLAPGQGELPF
TGTGCCAGCAGCTTAGCGCCGGGACAGGGGGAGCTTCCCTTC
>TRBV11-2|-|TRBJ2-5|TRBD1
CASSAGQAETQYF
TGTGCCAGCAGCGCCGGACAGGCGGAGACCCAGTACTTC
>TRBV6-1|once|TRBJ2-7|TRBD2
CASSEPTSGPSSYEQYF
TGTGCCAGCAGTGAACCGACTAGCGGCCCCTCCTCCTACGAGCAGTACTTC
>TRBV7-7|-|TRBJ2-7|TRBD2
CASSPGTSSEQYF
TGTGCTAGCAGCCCCGGGACTAGTTCCGAGCAGTACTTC
>TRBV11-2|few|TRBJ2-7|-
CASSPSRVAHLEQYF
TGTGCCAGCAGCCCCTCCAGGGTAGCCCATTTGGAGCAGTACTTC
>TRBV7-2|few|TRBJ2-1|TRBD2
CASSSTRAGGFNEQFF
TGTGCCAGCAGCTCCACCCGAGCGGGAGGGTTCAATGAGCAGTTCTTC
>TRBV30|-|TRBJ2-2|-
CAWSSIQGAIGELFF
TGTGCCTGGAGTTCGATACAGGGCGCGATCGGGGAGCTGTTTTTT
>TRBV6-1|-|TRBJ1-2|-
CASSAPGLVAYGYTF
TGTGCCAGCAGTGCCCCGGGGCTGGTGGCCTATGGCTACACCTTC
>TRBV7-2|-|TRBJ2-2|TRBD1
CASRLGQVNTGELFF
TGTGCCAGCAGACTTGGACAGGTGAACACCGGGGAGCTGTTTTTT
>TRBV18|-|TRBJ1-1|-
CASSPGQHTEAFF
TGTGCCAGCTCACCTGGACAGCACACTGAAGCTTTCTTT
>TRBV11-2|-|TRBJ2-1|-
CASRSPGTGNEQFF
TGTGCTTCCAGGTCTCCGGGGACCGGTAATGAGCAGTTCTTC
>TRBV11-3|-|TRBJ2-7|TRBD2
CASSLTSGSYEQYF
TGTGCCAGCAGCTTAACTAGCGGGAGTTACGAGCAGTACTTC
>TRBV28|-|TRBJ2-7|-
CASVQRAGTYEQYF
TGTGCCAGCGTCCAGCGGGCGGGGACCTACGAGCAGTACTTC
>TRBV29-1|-|TRBJ2-5|-
CSVDWGTQETQYF
TGCAGCGTTGATTGGGGGACCCAAGAGACCCAGTACTTC
>TRBV10-2|-|TRBJ2-7|-
CASGEQGISYEQYF
TGCGCCAGCGGGGAACAAGGGATCTCCTACGAGCAGTACTTC
>TRBV25-1|-|TRBJ2-3|-
CASRDSIGQYF
TGTGCCAGCAGGGACTCTATTGGGCAGTATTTT
>TRBV9|-|TRBJ2-3|-
CASSALTDLSTDTQYF
TGTGCCAGCAGCGCTTTAACGGATTTGAGCACAGATACGCAGTATTTT
>TRBV5-8|-|TRBJ1-5|-
CASNRQTNQPQHF
TGTGCCAGCAACAGACAGACCAATCAGCCCCAGCATTTT
>TRBV11-2|once|TRBJ2-7|TRBD2
CASSLELAGGLPYEQYF
TGTGCCAGCAGCTTAGAACTAGCGGGAGGGCTCCCCTACGAGCAGTACTTC
>TRBV11-2|-|TRBJ2-2|TRBD2
CASSLGTSNTGELFF
TGTGCCAGCAGCTTGGGGACTAGTAACACCGGGGAGCTGTTTTTT
>TRBV5-8|few|TRBJ2-5|-
CASRMQDQETQYF
TGTGCCAGCAGGATGCAGGACCAAGAGACCCAGTACTTC
>TRBV5-8|-|TRBJ1-5|TRBD1
CASSRDRIGNQPQHF
TGTGCCAGCAGCCGGGACAGGATAGGGAATCAGCCCCAGCATTTT
>TRBV6-5|-|TRBJ1-2|-
CASRRGDVDYGYTF
TGTGCCAGCAGACGGGGGGACGTGGACTATGGCTACACCTTC
>TRBV19|-|TRBJ2-7|-
CASSGTPTYEQYF
TGTGCCAGTAGTGGGACCCCAACCTACGAGCAGTACTTC
>TRBV27|-|TRBJ1-4|-
CASSYSRPGVGEKLFF
TGTGCCAGCAGTTACTCTCGGCCAGGGGTCGGCGAAAAACTGTTTTTT
>TRBV30|-|TRBJ1-2|-
CAWSVMDGPPYGYTF
TGTGCCTGGAGTGTGATGGACGGACCTCCATATGGCTACACCTTC
>TRBV30|-|TRBJ2-7|TRBD2
CAWSAGLAGGRYEQYF
TGTGCCTGGAGTGCCGGACTAGCGGGAGGGCGATACGAGCAGTACTTC